These 10 T cell receptor beta chains were sequenced from one sample in a study of blood T cell repertoires in COVID-19. Clones were sequenced by immunoSEQ multiplex PCR, and TCRdb holds only the in-frame ones, with some missing. The data contain around 200,000 clones, 75% to 90% of them singletons. The sample consisted of PBMCs or T cells enriched from blood (not recorded which). All receptors derive from a woman aged 40 to 49 with acute COVID-19.

V gene TRBV28 combines with J gene TRBJ1-2; no definite D call. V was clipped by 5 bases and J by 6 bases, with 22 bases between them. CDR1 and CDR2 (germline): MDHEN, SYDVKM. CDR3 length: 16 residues. The DNA of the CDR3 is TGTGCCAGCAGTCTTCCCTGGTTGGGAGGGAGGGATGGCTACACCTTC. The encoded protein is CASSLPWLGGRDGYTF.

The CDR3 sequence is CASSQDSLMSSYNEQFF. The DNA of the CDR3 is TGTGCCAGCAGCCAAGATAGCCTCATGAGCTCCTACAATGAGCAGTTCTTC. This chain joins TRBV3-1 (or the pseudogene TRBV3-2) and TRBJ2-1, with D uncertain. The CDR3 is made up of 17 amino acids. Germline V gene data show CDR1 as LGHDT and CDR2 as YNNKEL (reference sequence). V was shortened by 0 bases and J by 0 bases, with 12 bases between the two germline ends.

The chain is built from TRBV6-5 and TRBJ2-3; possible D gene TRBD2, 7 bases. The CDR3 covers 13 residues. Trimming removed 8 bases from V and 4 bases from J, with 13 bases in between. The germline V gene has CDR1 MNHEY and CDR2 SVGAGI. Here the CDR3 DNA reads TGTGCCAGCGTGGGGGGGGCCTCAGATACGCAGTATTTT. Amino acid sequence: CASVGGASDTQYF.

V and J are TRBV30 and TRBJ1-5; no reliable D call. Trimming removed 3 bases at V and 9 bases at J, with 15 bases between. From germline, CDR1 is GTSNPN and CDR2 SVGIG (reference sequence). This CDR3 spans 13 amino acids. The CDR3 here is CAWSPTPNRPQHF. The DNA of the CDR3 is TGTGCCTGGAGCCCGACTCCGAATAGGCCCCAGCATTTT.

The V and J genes are TRBV9 and TRBJ2-5; 7 bases fit TRBD1. V shed 0 bases and J 11 bases; nucleotides not matched to a gene: 4. The germline CDR1 and CDR2 sequences are SGDLS and YYNGEE. The CDR3 loop spans 12 amino acids. This CDR3 is CASSVADRPQYF. The CDR3 bases are TGTGCCAGCAGCGTAGCGGACAGGCCGCAGTACTTC.

The chain recombines TRBV4-1 with TRBJ2-1, with 10 nucleotides matching TRBD2. This CDR3 is built from 15 residues. Per the germline V gene, CDR1 is MGHRA and CDR2 is YSYEKL. The V gene end was trimmed by 7 bases and the J gene end by 5 bases; junction bases not matched to a gene: 8. The CDR3 bases are TGCGCCAGCATCTCAACTAGCGGGGTAGACAATGAGCAGTTCTTC. Protein: CASISTSGVDNEQFF.

V gene TRBV5-8 combines with J gene TRBJ2-7; D may be TRBD1 (5 bases). In germline, CDR1 is SGHTS, CDR2 YDEGEE. The CDR3 has 16 amino acids. The V end was cut by 4 bases, the J end by 2 bases, with 19 bases between. The CDR3: CASSPRTLGATYEQYF. As DNA, the CDR3 is TGTGCCAGCAGCCCTAGGACCCTTGGGGCTACCTACGAGCAGTACTTC.

This clone was seen a few times. J is TRBJ1-1 and V is TRBV11-2; D may be TRBD1 (6 bases). Germline CDR1 is SGHAT and CDR2 is FQNNGV. This CDR3 contains 13 residues. V was trimmed by 11 bases and J by 2 bases, leaving 15 bases between them. The CDR3 loop is CAGGDTTNTEAFF. DNA of the CDR3: TGTGCCGGGGGGGACACGACAAACACTGAAGCTTTCTTT.

The chain recombines TRBV7-9 with TRBJ1-5; TRBD1 is a possible D gene (6 bases). V was pared by 5 bases and J by 5 bases, with 16 bases between. CDR1 and CDR2 (germline): SEHNR, FQNEAQ (reference sequence). The CDR3 covers 15 residues. The CDR3 DNA follows: TGTGCCAGCAGCCCAAGGTGGCAGGGGCATCAGCCCCAGCATTTT. Its translation is CASSPRWQGHQPQHF.

The CDR3 sequence is CASSLVRDRVGYTF. The CDR3 nucleotides read TGTGCCAGCAGCCTTGTCCGGGACAGGGTTGGCTACACCTTC. The V call is TRBV6-2 or TRBV6-3, the J call TRBJ1-2; TRBD1 aligns across 9 bases. V was clipped by 6 bases and J by 7 bases; unmatched bases: 9. The CDR3 length is 14 residues. CDR1 MNHEY and CDR2 SVGEGT come from the germline V gene.